This T cell receptor beta chain is from a study of T cells after yellow fever vaccination. Study observations and caveats: In post-booster samples, most primary-vaccination clones reappeared (about 97% CD4, approximately 91% CD8). Abundant clonotypes from the bulk population could contaminate FACS-sorted repertoires.

As to this clonotype: What it recognizes is unknown. The germline gene is not matched at one end of the junction; a read error may be the cause.

UMIs were added to TCR cDNA along with a universal primer site when it was made by 5'RACE template switching. TCRdb re-called the 5' RACE reads with MiXCR, one entry per CDR3 protein. The sample gives some 390,000 distinct CDR3 sequences, roughly 6.2% of which show up once; about 15% is in the top ten. The source was PBMCs, collected 5 days after the yellow fever booster vaccination. The TCR sequence derives from a man aged 25 to 40 who received the YFV17D yellow fever vaccine.

The CDR3 loop is CASSVTGGIDGYTF. As DNA, the CDR3 is TGTGCCAGCAGCGTAACAGGGGGGATTGATGGCTACACCTTC. The chain uses TRBV7-3 and TRBJ1-2, with 8 bases that match TRBD1. The CDR3 covers 14 residues. Germline assignment: CDR1 SGHTA and CDR2 FQGTGA.